This T cell receptor (beta chain) was documented in a study of blood T cell repertoires in COVID-19. Across the whole study: Spain, Italy and the United States supplied samples that represented acute and convalescent COVID-19.

In the study's own analysis: Using reference gene primer amplification, nucleated cell counts were estimated. Only in-frame clones appear in the TCRdb table, and some are missing; sequencing was by immunoSEQ multiplex PCR. The V and J calls and clone size come from that table; D and trimming were worked out from the DNA. The sample shows about 270,000 clones, around 89% of them seen only once. Ages ranged from roughly 18 to 100 years, with residence in about 23 US areas. Specimen: PBMCs or T cells enriched from blood (not recorded which). The clonotype comes from a woman aged 45-65 years who had recovered from COVID-19.

The CDR3 here is CASSQHRPGLEVPRGSPLHF. CDR3 nucleotides: TGCGCCAGCAGCCAACACCGGCCGGGGTTAGAAGTTCCCAGGGGTTCACCCCTCCACTTT. The chain links TRBV4-3 to TRBJ1-6, with a possible D match to TRBD1 (6 bases). CDR1 and CDR2 from the germline V gene are LGHNA and YSLEER. This CDR3 has 20 residues. V was clipped by 2 bases and J by 9 bases, with 29 bases between them.